This T cell receptor beta chain emerged from a study of radiotherapy plus CTLA-4 blockade in lung cancer. The CDR3 spans 15 residues. The germline V gene encodes CDR1 SNHLY and CDR2 FYNNEI. Trimming cost V 8 bases and J 0 bases; bases outside gene matches: 10. Measured with immunoSEQ multiplex PCR; TCRdb has only the in-frame clones, and not every one. The repertoire has about 98,000 clones, roughly 88% of them found once; the top ten carry 4.9%. This TCR derives from a human donor with non-small cell lung cancer that progressed on radiotherapy plus ipilimumab. The chain couples TRBV2 to TRBJ2-7, with TRBD2 matching 7 bases. Sequenced here: peripheral blood, sampled from a patient treated with radiotherapy plus ipilimumab. The DNA for the CDR3 is TGTGCCAGCGGGGGAGGGCGAATAAGCTCCTACGAGCAGTACTTC. Protein: CASGGGRISSYEQYF.